Listed below are T cell receptor beta chains from one sample, sequenced in a study of brain T cells in children with intractable seizures. Only in-frame clones appear in the TCRdb table, and some are missing; sequencing was by immunoSEQ multiplex PCR. The data show 300,000 to 400,000 clones, nearly 95% seen once. The sequencing used peripheral blood, collected roughly 5 months after surgery. Every receptor here comes from a boy younger than two with tuberous sclerosis and intractable seizures. Each CDR3 is given with its conserved first and last residue. The order of the fields is J gene, D gene, clone size, V gene, CDR3 DNA, CDR3 protein. A D gene is named only where the DNA matches it firmly. Only part of the rows carry a size: once, few, many, or a class if the clone is expanded.

TRBJ1-3	-	-	TRBV3-1/TRBV3-2	TGTGCCAGCAGCCAAGTAAGTGGATTGGCCGGAAACACCATATATTTT	CASSQVSGLAGNTIYF
TRBJ2-7	-	-	TRBV28	TGTGCCAGCAGTTTTGGGCCGGGTACAGCCTACGAGCAGTACTTC	CASSFGPGTAYEQYF
TRBJ1-2	-	-	TRBV27	TGTGCCAGCAGTTTAGGACCCGGGGGCGCAAGATATGGCTACACCTTC	CASSLGPGGARYGYTF
TRBJ2-1	-	-	TRBV5-1	TGCGCCAGCAGCCGAGACAGGCGGTACAATGAGCAGTTCTTC	CASSRDRRYNEQFF
TRBJ1-6	-	once	TRBV4-1	TGCGCCAGCAGCCAAGATCAGCCGGGCGGTTCACCCCTCCACTTT	CASSQDQPGGSPLHF
TRBJ1-6	TRBD1	-	TRBV2	TGTGCCAGCAGGGGATCAGGGGGCTCTTATAATTCACCCCTCCACTTT	CASRGSGGSYNSPLHF
TRBJ1-5	-	-	TRBV5-8	TGTGCCAGCAGCCCACGACAGGCCCAGCCCCAGCATTTT	CASSPRQAQPQHF
TRBJ2-1	TRBD2	-	TRBV10-3	TGTGCCATCAGTGAAGGACTAGCGAAGAGGGGTGAGCAGTTCTTC	CAISEGLAKRGEQFF
TRBJ2-5	TRBD1	-	TRBV6-6	TGTGCCAGCAGTTACGGACAGGGAGGTACGGGCGAGACCCAGTACTTC	CASSYGQGGTGETQYF
TRBJ2-1	-	many	TRBV4-1	TGCGCCAGCAGCTCCTGGACTTCCAGCTCCTACAATGAGCAGTTCTTC	CASSSWTSSSYNEQFF
TRBJ1-5	-	-	TRBV4-1	TGCGCCAGCAGCCAATTTTCCGTAAATCAGCCCCAGCATTTT	CASSQFSVNQPQHF
TRBJ1-6	-	-	TRBV4-1	TGCGCCAGCAGCCAAGAGGTCGCTCCTACCGGCGGTTCACCCCTCCACTTT	CASSQEVAPTGGSPLHF
TRBJ1-6	-	-	TRBV3-1/TRBV3-2	TGTGCCAGCAGCCAGAACTACGGGGCTAGCTCCTATAATTCACCCCTCCACTTT	CASSQNYGASSYNSPLHF
TRBJ1-1	-	-	TRBV11-2	TGTGCCAGCAGCTTAGTCGGGGGTACTGAAGCTTTCTTT	CASSLVGGTEAFF
TRBJ2-3	-	once	TRBV2	TGTGCCAGCAGTGCTACCACAGATACGCAGTATTTT	CASSATTDTQYF
TRBJ2-7	-	-	TRBV4-1	TGCGCCAGCAGCCAACCACGCTTCTTTGGGGACTCCTACGAGCAGTACTTC	CASSQPRFFGDSYEQYF
TRBJ1-2	-	-	TRBV9	TGTGCCAGCAGCGTAGGGGTGGGTGACTATGGCTACACCTTC	CASSVGVGDYGYTF
TRBJ1-2	-	-	TRBV29-1	TGCAGCGTTGGAGATGACTATGGCTACACCTTC	CSVGDDYGYTF
TRBJ1-5	-	-	TRBV19	TGTGCCAGTAAGTCAGGTGGCAATCAGCCCCAGCATTTT	CASKSGGNQPQHF
TRBJ2-5	-	-	TRBV29-1	TGCAGCGTTGTCGCGGGGAGCGGGGAGACCCAGTACTTC	CSVVAGSGETQYF
TRBJ2-3	TRBD1	-	TRBV30	TGTGCCTGGGCCTCAACAGGGGGCACAGATACGCAGTATTTT	CAWASTGGTDTQYF
TRBJ1-3	-	-	TRBV4-2	TGTGCCAGCAGCCAAGATAGAACAGGGTTAAACACCATATATTTT	CASSQDRTGLNTIYF
TRBJ1-1	-	-	TRBV3-1/TRBV3-2	TGTGCCAGCAGCCCGGTTAACGGGATGAACACTGAAGCTTTCTTT	CASSPVNGMNTEAFF
TRBJ1-2	-	-	TRBV30	TGTGCCTGGAGTTGGGCAGGGGACTATGGCTACACCTTC	CAWSWAGDYGYTF